The TCR beta chain described here comes from a study of blood T cells in healthy people across ages. Points from the study as a whole: Naive T cell percentage by flow cytometry tracked strongly with beta diversity.

Per sample, at least 5.5 micrograms of total RNA were extracted. It was with a sample-barcoded 5' primer and a J-beta primer mix that a second PCR of roughly 6 to 12 cycles was run. With 12 random nucleotides, a template-switch adaptor tagged each individual cDNA molecule. TCRdb reanalysed the 5' RACE reads using MiXCR and keeps one entry per CDR3 protein. The sample holds some 1.7 million distinct CDR3 sequences; approximately 30% are singletons and the top ten take roughly 8%. Of note for this clonotype: Its antigen is currently unknown.

Losses at the gene ends were 1 base for V and 12 bases for J; bases not matched to a gene: 9. Per germline, CDR1 SGDLS and CDR2 YYNGEE. The CDR3 contains 15 residues. The chain links TRBV9 to TRBJ2-1; 11 nucleotides line up with TRBD2. The TCR sequence derives from a woman in her twenties or thirties in good health. Material: blood. This chain's CDR3 is CASSVLAGGRAGQFF. The CDR3 region has the DNA TGTGCCAGCAGCGTATTAGCGGGAGGGCGCGCGGGGCAGTTCTTC.